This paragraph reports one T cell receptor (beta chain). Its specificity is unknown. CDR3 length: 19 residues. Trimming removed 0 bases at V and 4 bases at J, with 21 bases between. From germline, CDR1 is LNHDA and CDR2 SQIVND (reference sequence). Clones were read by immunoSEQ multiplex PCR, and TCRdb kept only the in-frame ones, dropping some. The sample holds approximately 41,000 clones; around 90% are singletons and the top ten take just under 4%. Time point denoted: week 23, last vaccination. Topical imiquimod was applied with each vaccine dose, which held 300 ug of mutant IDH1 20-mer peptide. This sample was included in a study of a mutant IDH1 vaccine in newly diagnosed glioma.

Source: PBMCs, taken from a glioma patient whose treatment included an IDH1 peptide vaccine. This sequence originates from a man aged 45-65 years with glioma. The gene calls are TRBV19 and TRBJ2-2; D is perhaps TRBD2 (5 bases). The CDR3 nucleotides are TGTGCCAGTAGTATAGATTCTTGGAAGAGCCTAGCCGGCACCGGGGAGCTGTTTTTT. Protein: CASSIDSWKSLAGTGELFF.